Below, 12 T cell receptor beta chains from the same sample are listed, as sequenced in a study of cytomegalovirus exposure and HLA in healthy donors. Profiled with immunoSEQ multiplex PCR; TCRdb holds only in-frame clones, not every one. This sample carries roughly 84,000 clones, just over 90% of them seen once, and the ten largest clones take around 2.1%. The sample consisted of PBMCs. These TCRs come from a man aged 30 to 39 in good health and CMV-seronegative.

The chain recombines TRBV29-1 with TRBJ2-1; unclear D gene. The CDR3 runs 13 residues. V was shortened by 2 bases and J by 7 bases, with 12 bases between the two germline ends. Germline V lookup: CDR1 SQVTM, CDR2 ANQGSEA. CDR3 nucleotides: TGCAGCGTTGAACTCCGGGTTCGGAATGAGCAGTTCTTC. The encoded protein is CSVELRVRNEQFF.

The V gene is TRBV2, the J gene TRBJ1-4; 7 bases match TRBD1. The ends lost 5 bases at V and 6 bases at J; junction bases unmatched: 6. Per germline, CDR1 SNHLY and CDR2 FYNNEI. This CDR3 has 14 residues. CDR3 nucleotide sequence: TGTGCCAGCAGTAATGACAGGGTAGATGAAAAACTGTTTTTT. Protein: CASSNDRVDEKLFF.

V and J are TRBV7-9 and TRBJ2-7; possibly TRBD2 for D (6 bases). Germline assignment: CDR1 SEHNR and CDR2 FQNEAQ (reference sequence). The CDR3 spans 15 residues. V lost 3 bases and J 5 bases, leaving 17 bases between the germline ends. This CDR3 is CASSFSSGGEHEQYF. CDR3 coding DNA: TGTGCCAGCAGCTTTAGTAGCGGAGGTGAACACGAGCAGTACTTC. The entire variable domain, with the rest obtained from reference TRBV7-9 and TRBJ2-7, is as follows: DTGVSQNPRHKITKRGQNVTFRCDPISEHNRLYWYRQTLGQGPEFLTYFQNEAQLEKSRLLSDRFSAERPKGSFSTLEIQRTEQGDSAMYLCASSFSSGGEHEQYFGPGTRLTVT.

The chain carries TRBV2 and TRBJ2-3, with 7 bases lining up with TRBD1. This CDR3 has 15 residues. The V segment lost 6 bases and the J segment 0 bases; nucleotides outside the gene matches: 6. Germline CDR1 and CDR2: SNHLY and FYNNEI. CDR3 in DNA: TGTGCCAGCAGGAGACAGGGTGGAAGCACAGATACGCAGTATTTT. It translates to CASRRQGGSTDTQYF.

The rearrangement links TRBV19 to TRBJ1-2; TRBD1 is a possible D gene (6 bases). V lost 7 bases to trimming and J lost 4 bases, with 19 bases between them. The CDR3 runs 15 residues. Germline values: CDR1 LNHDA, CDR2 SQIVND (reference sequence). The CDR3 DNA reads as TGTGCCAGTATTCCTGGGGGGGGCGCTGGCTATGGCTACACCTTC. Its translation: CASIPGGGAGYGYTF. Complete variable domain (other parts from reference TRBV19 and TRBJ1-2): DGGITQSPKYLFRKEGQNVTLSCEQNLNHDAMYWYRQDPGQGLRLIYYSQIVNDFQKGDIAEGYSVSREKKESFPLTVTSAQKNPTAFYLCASIPGGGAGYGYTFGSGTRLTVV.

J is TRBJ2-7 and V is TRBV2, with unresolved D. The CDR3 is 15 residues long. Trimming took 7 bases from V and 4 from J, leaving 20 bases between them. Germline V gene sequence: CDR1 SNHLY, CDR2 FYNNEI. The CDR3 loop reads CASTYYVSLEYEQYF. In nucleotides, the CDR3 is TGTGCCAGCACATACTACGTATCCCTTGAGTACGAGCAGTACTTC.

The V gene is TRBV2, the J gene TRBJ2-6; D is ambiguous. CDR3 length: 15 amino acids. Germline values: CDR1 SNHLY, CDR2 FYNNEI. V lost 2 bases to trimming and J lost 0 bases, with 5 bases between them. The CDR3 bases are TGTGCCAGCAGTGAACGGTCCTCTGGGGCCAACGTCCTGACTTTC. Its translation: CASSERSSGANVLTF.

The chain couples TRBV6-1 to TRBJ1-5, with 9 bases matching TRBD1. The V gene end was trimmed by 0 bases and the J gene end by 7 bases; junction bases not matched to a gene: 7. CDR3 length equals 16 residues. Germline CDR1 reads MNHNS; CDR2 reads SASEGT. This CDR3 reads CASSEALTGGRQPQHF. CDR3 coding DNA: TGTGCCAGCAGTGAAGCGCTTACAGGGGGCAGGCAGCCCCAGCATTTT.

This chain uses TRBV28 with TRBJ1-2, with D possibly matching TRBD1 (5 bases). Germline V lookup: CDR1 MDHEN, CDR2 SYDVKM. There are 14 residues in the CDR3. V was cut by 5 bases and J by 2 bases, with 12 bases left in between. The CDR3 here is CASSILQENYGYTF. CDR3 nucleotide sequence: TGTGCCAGCAGTATATTACAGGAAAACTATGGCTACACCTTC.

The chain employs TRBV19 and TRBJ2-7; a weak D match, TRBD2 (6 bases). V shed 3 bases and J shed 10 bases, with 19 bases lying between them. The CDR3 length is 14 residues. From germline, CDR1 is LNHDA and CDR2 SQIVND (reference sequence). CDR3 DNA: TGTGCCAGTAGTATCTGGCGGGATAACGGTGAACAGTACTTC. Translation: CASSIWRDNGEQYF.

CDR3 residues: CASSLDRGRSGYTF. CDR3 DNA sequence: TGTGCCAGCAGTCTGGACAGGGGAAGAAGTGGCTACACCTTC. V gene TRBV28 combines with J gene TRBJ1-2, with 9 bases fitting TRBD1. Trimming cost V 5 bases and J 7 bases; bases outside gene matches: 8. Germline V gene sequence: CDR1 MDHEN, CDR2 SYDVKM. The CDR3 totals 14 residues.

The rearrangement uses TRBV2 and TRBJ1-1; 8 bases agree with TRBD1. Germline CDR1 is SNHLY and CDR2 is FYNNEI. The CDR3 is 13 amino acids. V gave up 6 bases and J gave up 3 bases; unmatched junction bases: 3. The CDR3 DNA reads TGTGCCAGCAGCCCGGACAGGGACACTGAAGCTTTCTTT. Encoded protein: CASSPDRDTEAFF.